A single sample gave rise to the 24 T cell receptor beta chains below, sequenced in a study of T cells in pancreatic ductal adenocarcinoma. Libraries were prepared by immunoSEQ multiplex PCR; TCRdb keeps only in-frame clonotypes and omits some of them. The table includes about 97,000 clones, 90% to 95% detected once. Surgery without prior neoadjuvant therapy was the treatment of the selected pancreatic ductal adenocarcinoma patients. The material sequenced was PBMCs. The receptors come from a human donor with pancreatic ductal adenocarcinoma.

The chain carries TRBV6-1 and TRBJ1-4, with unresolved D. Germline CDR1 and CDR2: MNHNS and SASEGT. V shed 4 bases and J shed 4 bases, with 16 bases lying between them. The CDR3 totals 16 residues. This CDR3 is CASSVDRGLGNEKLFF. CDR3 DNA sequence: TGTGCCAGCAGTGTAGATCGGGGTTTAGGTAATGAAAAACTGTTTTTT.

The rearrangement links TRBV6-5 to TRBJ2-5, with 8 positions matching TRBD1. CDR3 length equals 15 residues. After removal of 2 bases from V and 5 bases from J, the junction contained 7 bases not matched to a gene. Germline CDR1 reads MNHEY; CDR2 reads SVGAGI. Here the CDR3 reads CASSYDRGHSETQYF. In DNA form, the CDR3 reads TGTGCCAGCAGTTACGACAGGGGTCACTCGGAGACCCAGTACTTC.

The chain carries TRBV28 and TRBJ1-2; 8 bases fit TRBD1. Germline CDR1 is MDHEN and CDR2 is SYDVKM. V shed 2 bases, J shed 7 bases, and the junction held 12 bases outside the gene matches. CDR3 length equals 16 residues. This CDR3 is CASSLHTQGAAGGYTF. The CDR3 DNA reads TGTGCCAGCAGTTTACATACTCAGGGGGCCGCGGGTGGCTACACCTTC.

J is TRBJ2-3 and V is TRBV13; 10 bases agree with TRBD2. Germline values: CDR1 PRHDT, CDR2 FYEKMQ (reference sequence). The junction had 9 bases not matched to a gene; V was cut back by 7 bases and J by 2 bases. This CDR3 region has 16 residues. CDR3 DNA: TGTGCCAGCACCCTTCGGCTAGCGGGAGTCACAGATACGCAGTATTTT. Translation: CASTLRLAGVTDTQYF. Full variable domain (remainder filled in from reference TRBV13 and TRBJ2-3): AAGVIQSPRHLIKEKRETATLKCYPIPRHDTVYWYQQGPGQDPQFLISFYEKMQSDKGSIPDRFSAQQFSDYHSELNMSSLELGDSALYFCASTLRLAGVTDTQYFGPGTRLTVL.

This chain joins TRBV30 and TRBJ2-7; 10 bases match TRBD1. Germline assignment: CDR1 GTSNPN and CDR2 SVGIG (reference sequence). Trimming at V came to 7 bases and at J to 1 base, leaving 10 bases not matched to a gene. The CDR3 is 15 amino acids. This CDR3 is CASASGQGNSYEQYF. DNA for the CDR3: TGTGCCTCTGCTTCGGGACAGGGGAATTCCTACGAGCAGTACTTC.

The chain combines TRBV4-1 with TRBJ2-7; D is undetermined. Germline assignment: CDR1 MGHRA and CDR2 YSYEKL. Trimming shortened V by 0 bases and J by 0 bases, and 9 bases separated the two germline ends. The CDR3 has 15 amino acids. In DNA, the CDR3 is TGCGCCAGCAGCCAAGAGCGGTTCAGCTCCTACGAGCAGTACTTC. This codes for CASSQERFSSYEQYF.

The J gene is TRBJ2-7, the V gene TRBV5-1; TRBD1 matches 8 bases. V was pared by 8 bases and J by 3 bases, with 10 bases of the junction left unmatched. Germline values: CDR1 SGHRS, CDR2 YFSETQ. This CDR3 is 14 amino acids long. The CDR3 here is CASSRQGHDYEQYF. Here the CDR3 DNA reads TGCGCCAGTTCCAGACAGGGGCACGACTACGAGCAGTACTTC. Drawing the rest from reference TRBV5-1 and TRBJ2-7, the complete variable domain is KAGVTQTPRYLIKTRGQQVTLSCSPISGHRSVSWYQQTPGQGLQFLFEYFSETQRNKGNFPGRFSGRQFSNSRSEMNVSTLELGDSALYLCASSRQGHDYEQYFGPGTRLTVT.

This chain joins TRBV28 and TRBJ2-5, with no clear D. CDR1 and CDR2 (germline): MDHEN, SYDVKM. Deletions cut 3 bases from V and 5 bases from J, with 10 bases between. The CDR3 covers 13 residues. The CDR3 nucleotides read TGTGCCAGCAGTTTGGCAGGTCTTGAGACCCAGTACTTC. Encoded protein: CASSLAGLETQYF.

The chain carries TRBV6-4 and TRBJ2-3; 10 bases agree with TRBD2. Germline V gene sequence: CDR1 MRHNA, CDR2 SNTAGT. V shed 5 bases, J shed 2 bases, and the junction held 4 bases outside the gene matches. The CDR3 is made up of 15 amino acids. Here the CDR3 reads CASSLGLASTDTQYF. The DNA of the CDR3 is TGTGCCAGCAGTCTGGGACTAGCGTCCACAGATACGCAGTATTTT.

The chain employs TRBV25-1 and TRBJ1-2; 7 bases match TRBD1. The CDR3 length is 14 residues. V dropped 3 bases and J dropped 7; count of bases not matched to a gene: 8. Germline lookup yields CDR1 MGHDK and CDR2 SYGVNS. Written as DNA, the CDR3 is TGTGCCAGCAGTGATGTCCAGGGGGTGTTTGGCTACACCTTC. Translation: CASSDVQGVFGYTF.

This chain joins TRBV21-1 and TRBJ2-3; the tabulated D call, TRBD1, remains unverified against the DNA. TRBV21-1 is classified as a pseudogene. The length of the CDR3 is 17 residues. DNA for the CDR3: TGTGCCAGCAGCAAAGCGATTACCGGGACAGCCACAGATACGCAGTATTTT. Its protein product is CASSKAITGTATDTQYF.

The chain couples TRBV2 to TRBJ2-7; weak D call: TRBD2 (5 bases). The CDR3 is made up of 15 amino acids. Germline V gene lookup returns CDR1 SNHLY and CDR2 FYNNEI. Trimming stripped 8 bases from V and 3 bases from J, with 20 bases between. The CDR3 DNA sequence: TGTGCCAGCGCCCCCGAGGGTGGGTATATCTACGAGCAGTACTTC. Translating it yields CASAPEGGYIYEQYF.

The chain is built from TRBV6-5 and TRBJ2-6; possibly TRBD1 for D (5 bases). Per the germline V gene, CDR1 is MNHEY and CDR2 is SVGAGI. This CDR3 comprises 15 residues. Trimming removed 0 bases from V and 2 bases from J, with 5 bases in between. In DNA form, the CDR3 reads TGTGCCAGCAGTTACTCAGGGGCTGGGGCCAACGTCCTGACTTTC. This sequence encodes CASSYSGAGANVLTF.

This chain joins TRBV5-1 and TRBJ1-4, with 9 bases matching TRBD1. Germline values: CDR1 SGHRS, CDR2 YFSETQ. V gave up 0 bases and J gave up 5 bases; unmatched junction bases: 8. The CDR3 runs 17 residues. The CDR3 spells CASSLGTGVPKNEKLFF. The CDR3 bases are TGCGCCAGCAGCTTGGGGACAGGGGTCCCGAAAAATGAAAAACTGTTTTTT.

This clone has a single count. This chain links TRBV30 with TRBJ1-1; TRBD1 agrees at 7 bases. The CDR3 contains 12 residues. Germline V gene sequence: CDR1 GTSNPN, CDR2 SVGIG (reference sequence). V lost 5 bases and J lost 3; bases outside the gene matches: 3. The CDR3: CAWDRADTEAFF. For the CDR3, the DNA is TGTGCCTGGGACAGGGCGGACACTGAAGCTTTCTTT.

Here the CDR3 DNA reads TGTGCCAGCAGCTTGGTAGGGGACAGGGTGGATGGCTACACCTTC. Translated: CASSLVGDRVDGYTF. The V call is TRBV5-6, the J call TRBJ1-2, with 9 bases that match TRBD1. This CDR3 is built from 15 residues. V was pared by 0 bases and J by 6 bases, with 6 bases of the junction left unmatched. Looked up from germline, CDR1 is SGHDT and CDR2 is YYEEEE.

CDR3 sequence reads: CASTPWTGGYEQYF. In nucleotides, the CDR3 is TGCGCCAGCACCCCTTGGACAGGGGGCTACGAGCAGTACTTC. This chain joins TRBV5-1 and TRBJ2-7; 10 bases align to TRBD1. The CDR3 has 14 residues. The V segment lost 6 bases and the J segment 3 bases; nucleotides outside the gene matches: 6. The germline V gene encodes CDR1 SGHRS and CDR2 YFSETQ.

This chain connects TRBV7-2 to TRBJ2-2, with no clear D. Germline V gene sequence: CDR1 SGHTA, CDR2 FQGNSA. The CDR3 is 11 residues long. Trimming stripped 8 bases from V and 6 bases from J, with 7 bases between. CDR3 bases: TGTGCCAGCGGAACAGCCGGGGAGCTGTTTTTT. Translated: CASGTAGELFF.

V and J are TRBV27 and TRBJ1-1, with D uncertain. Trimming removed 5 bases from V and 0 bases from J, with 19 bases in between. The germline gives CDR1 MNHEY, CDR2 SMNVEV (reference sequence). This CDR3 contains 17 residues. In DNA, the CDR3 is TGTGCCAGCAGTGTCGGACGGCCAAACGGGGTGAACACTGAAGCTTTCTTT. Protein sequence: CASSVGRPNGVNTEAFF.

The chain recombines TRBV6-5 with TRBJ1-2, with D possibly TRBD1 on 6 matching bases. The germline V gene encodes CDR1 MNHEY and CDR2 SVGAGI. V lost 2 bases, J lost 2 bases, and 9 bases lay in between. CDR3 length: 14 residues. This CDR3 reads CASSYHQGNYGYTF. CDR3 coding DNA: TGTGCCAGCAGTTACCACCAGGGGAACTATGGCTACACCTTC.

The chain employs TRBV4-2 and TRBJ2-7, with D perhaps matching TRBD2 (5 bases). Trimming stripped 4 bases from V and 5 bases from J, with 18 bases between. Looked up from germline, CDR1 is LGHNA and CDR2 is YNFKEQ. The CDR3 runs to 15 residues. CDR3: CASSPQATSRDEQYF. CDR3 sequence (DNA): TGTGCCAGCAGCCCCCAAGCAACTAGTCGCGACGAGCAGTACTTC.

This chain uses TRBV6-1 with TRBJ2-7; D gene uncertain. This CDR3 spans 15 amino acids. Germline CDR1 MNHNS, CDR2 SASEGT. Trimming shortened V by 0 bases and J by 7 bases, and 16 bases separated the two germline ends. The CDR3 nucleotides read TGTGCCAGCAGTGAAGCGGTCTTTGCGGCTCGGGAGCAGTACTTC. This sequence encodes CASSEAVFAAREQYF.

The chain has TRBV20-1 and TRBJ1-4, with 7 bases lining up with TRBD1. The CDR3 is 11 amino acids. The germline CDR1 and CDR2 sequences are DFQATT and SNEGSKA (reference sequence). The CDR3 is CSIRGKEKLFF. In nucleotides, the CDR3 is TGCTCAATCAGGGGGAAGGAAAAACTGTTTTTT.

This chain joins TRBV9 and TRBJ2-7; 8 bases fit TRBD2. Germline V CDR1 and CDR2: SGDLS, YYNGEE. This CDR3 is 17 amino acids long. Trimming cost V 0 bases and J 3 bases; bases outside gene matches: 11. The CDR3 region is CASSVGGSGTRDYEQYF. The CDR3 DNA reads TGTGCCAGCAGCGTAGGAGGTTCTGGGACTAGGGACTACGAGCAGTACTTC.